The T cell receptor (beta chain) described here comes from a study of blood T cell repertoires in COVID-19. Study overall: Acute and convalescent COVID-19 specimens originated in the United States, Italy and Spain.

Living in 24 US areas, the participants were between roughly 18 and 90 years of age. The V end was cut by 5 bases, the J end by 2 bases, with 10 bases between. This CDR3 is 13 amino acids long. Germline V lookup: CDR1 MDHEN, CDR2 SYDVKM. Profiled with immunoSEQ multiplex PCR; TCRdb holds only in-frame clones, not every one. Among 250,000 to 300,000 clones listed, around 83% were seen once. What was sequenced was PBMCs or T cells enriched from blood (not recorded which). This clonotype was sampled from a man aged 40-49 years who had been exposed to COVID-19. V and J are TRBV28 and TRBJ2-7; D gene ambiguous. CDR3 in DNA: TGTGCCAGCAGTCCGATTGGCCCCTACGAGCAGTACTTC. It specifies CASSPIGPYEQYF.